This TCR beta chain is from a study of shared clonotypes between healthy human individuals. Germline values: CDR1 MNHNS, CDR2 SASEGT. The ends were cut back, 6 bases at V and 0 bases at J, with 11 bases in the middle. The CDR3 spans 14 residues. Concerning this clone: Its matching antigen is unknown.

General study points: It was observed that roughly 5.5% of naive CD4 clonotypes were shared across a few donors. The study generally estimated greater richness for naive than memory subsets. Rarefaction indicated that sorted-subset sequencing remained incomplete although depth was large.

The authors ran the assay at deep level. This table comes from immunoSEQ multiplex PCR, and its TCRdb copy is limited to in-frame clones, with some not included. The sample records about 2 million clones, 90% to 95% being singletons. The sequencing sample was made of naive CD4+ T cells sorted from blood. The sample's subset: CD45RA+ positively selected. This chain uses TRBV6-1 with TRBJ1-1; D is unresolved. The TCR sequence derives from a man aged 18 to 35 in good health. The CDR3 bases are TGTGCCAGCAGCCACGGACTGTTGAACACTGAAGCTTTCTTT. Amino acids: CASSHGLLNTEAFF.